Detailed here is one T cell receptor (beta chain). The data stem from a study of blood T cell repertoires in COVID-19. Turning to the study itself: Samples taken during acute and convalescent COVID-19 were collected in the United States, Italy and Spain. PBMCs, B-cell-depleted T cells, or T cells were the source of the cDNA or gDNA that made up the material.

Per the authors' pipeline: Amplification from reference gene primers served as the basis for estimated nucleated cell counts. The data were produced by immunoSEQ multiplex PCR, yet TCRdb's version contains in-frame clones alone and is incomplete. That table furnishes V, J and clone size, whereas the DNA furnished D and trimming. The table records some 200,000 clones, 75% to 85% of them present only once. The TCR originated in a woman older than 75 with COVID-19, enrolled during active disease. Sequenced sample: peripheral blood.

CDR3 coding DNA: TGTGCCAGCAGCCGGCACAGGAGTCTAGCCAAAAACATTCAGTACTTC. Translating it yields CASSRHRSLAKNIQYF. The gene calls are TRBV3-1 (or the pseudogene TRBV3-2) and TRBJ2-4; tentatively, D is TRBD1 (5 bases). Looked up from germline, CDR1 is LGHDT and CDR2 is YNNKEL (reference sequence). The CDR3 sequence is 16 residues long. V was cut by 4 bases and J by 0 bases, with 13 bases left in between.